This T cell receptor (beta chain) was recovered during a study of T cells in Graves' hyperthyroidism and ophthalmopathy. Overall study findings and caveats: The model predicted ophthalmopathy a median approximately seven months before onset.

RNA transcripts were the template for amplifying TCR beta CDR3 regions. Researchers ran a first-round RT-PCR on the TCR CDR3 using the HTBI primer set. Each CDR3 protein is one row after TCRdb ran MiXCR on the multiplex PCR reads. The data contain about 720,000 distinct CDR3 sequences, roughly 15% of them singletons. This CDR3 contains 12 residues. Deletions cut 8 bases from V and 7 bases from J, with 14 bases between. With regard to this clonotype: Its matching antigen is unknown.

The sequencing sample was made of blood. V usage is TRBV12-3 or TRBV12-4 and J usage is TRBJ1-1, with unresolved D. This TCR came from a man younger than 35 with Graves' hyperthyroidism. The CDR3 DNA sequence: TGTGCCAGCCTTAAATATTCCGGTGAAGCTTTCTTT. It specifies CASLKYSGEAFF.